What follows are 24 T cell receptor beta chains derived from one specimen sequenced in a study of human T cells and chemical hapten exposure (dated by TCRdb to the early 2020s). Libraries were constructed by RACE. Instrument used: NextSeq 500. The public reads were reanalyzed by TCRdb: fastp trimming at Q25, MiXCR alignment, in-frame beta chains only. Each CDR3 protein appears once, grouped with its most common genes and DNA. The sample contains about 260,000 distinct CDR3 sequences, 8.6% of them found a single time. Under 2.5% of the sample comes from the top ten. The meaning of the sample's time point label: pre-sensitization, week 0. According to the study, the label for this sample's treatment or condition signals: therapeutic diphenylcyclopropenone sensitization with weekly scalp DPC. Sample: whole blood, taken in connection with sensitization to the hapten diphenylcyclopropenone (DPC). These receptors originate from a woman in her thirties or forties with alopecia areata. Some clones in this sample may be carry-over from other donors' samples.

The chain uses TRBV27 and TRBJ1-1, with D unclear. The V gene's germline CDR1 is MNHEY and CDR2 SMNVEV (reference sequence). V was shortened by 2 bases and J by 0 bases, with 10 bases between the two germline ends. The CDR3 spans 15 residues. The CDR3 sequence is CASSLRVNMNTEAFF. For the CDR3, the DNA is TGTGCCAGCAGTTTAAGAGTCAACATGAACACTGAAGCTTTCTTT.

This clonotype was seen only a few times. CDR3 sequence: CASSATIRELFF. The CDR3 coding sequence is TGTGCCAGCAGTGCGACAATTCGGGAGCTGTTTTTT. The chain has TRBV6-5 and TRBJ2-2; D remains unclear. Per the germline V gene, CDR1 is MNHEY and CDR2 is SVGAGI. The CDR3 contains 12 residues. V was clipped by 5 bases and J by 9 bases, with 10 bases between them.

This clonotype was counted only a few times. The chain links TRBV5-6 to TRBJ1-3; tentative D call: TRBD1 (5 bases). The CDR3 has 16 residues. In germline, CDR1 is SGHDT, CDR2 YYEEEE. V lost 1 base to trimming and J lost 6 bases, with 17 bases between them. CDR3: CASSLIPGQGENTIYF. The CDR3 region has the DNA TGTGCCAGCAGCTTGATCCCTGGGCAGGGCGAAAACACCATATATTTT.

This chain joins TRBV7-3 and TRBJ2-3; TRBD2 might be the D (6 bases). The germline V gene encodes CDR1 SGHTA and CDR2 FQGTGA. V lost 0 bases and J 6 bases, leaving 16 bases between the germline ends. The CDR3 runs 16 residues. Here the CDR3 DNA reads TGTGCCAGCAGCTTAACCCTAGGGACTGCCGGGGATACGCAGTATTTT. Translating gives CASSLTLGTAGDTQYF.

This clonotype was picked up a small number of times. The chain links TRBV4-3 to TRBJ2-1; weak D call: TRBD2 (5 bases). Germline CDR1 reads LGHNA; CDR2 reads YSLEER. This CDR3 is built from 17 residues. Trimming cost V 0 bases and J 4 bases, with 16 bases left between them. The CDR3 loop is CASSQDVGLATYNEQFF. The CDR3 nucleotides are TGCGCCAGCAGCCAAGATGTAGGACTGGCGACGTACAATGAGCAGTTCTTC.

As concerns this clonotype: Just one base apart from a much larger clone, this may be a read error. The V call is TRBV9, the J call TRBJ2-3; 14 bases are a match to TRBD2. Germline lookup yields CDR1 SGDLS and CDR2 YYNGEE. V lost 4 bases to trimming and J lost 2 bases; unmatched junction nucleotides: 6. CDR3 length: 17 amino acids. Written as DNA, the CDR3 is TGTGCCAGCAGCAAGACTAGCGGGAGGGCTCTCACAGATACGCAGTATTTT. This codes for CASSKTSGRALTDTQYF.

Only a few counts were recorded for this clonotype. The rearrangement uses TRBV28 and TRBJ2-3; perhaps TRBD1 as D (6 bases). Per germline, CDR1 MDHEN and CDR2 SYDVKM. CDR3 size: 15 residues. V was trimmed by 6 bases and J by 2 bases, leaving 15 bases between them. The CDR3 DNA reads TGTGCCAGCAGCCGCGAGGACAGATACACAGATACGCAGTATTTT. Translation gives CASSREDRYTDTQYF.

This clonotype was found a few times. The chain recombines TRBV11-2 with TRBJ1-1, with D uncertain. Trimming took off 6 bases at V and 1 base at J, with 9 bases between the two ends. Per the germline V gene, CDR1 is SGHAT and CDR2 is FQNNGV. CDR3 length equals 13 residues. Written as DNA, the CDR3 is TGTGCCAGCAGGTGGACGGAGAACACTGAAGCTTTCTTT. This sequence encodes CASRWTENTEAFF.

This clonotype was picked up a small number of times. Here the CDR3 reads CASSSGLATDTQYF. As DNA, the CDR3 is TGTGCCAGCAGCTCGGGCCTCGCCACAGATACGCAGTATTTT. This rearrangement joins TRBV11-2 to TRBJ2-3; D not certain. The V gene lost 4 bases and the J gene lost 2 bases, with 10 bases spanning the gap. Looked up from germline, CDR1 is SGHAT and CDR2 is FQNNGV. This CDR3 spans 14 amino acids.

In its sample, this clonotype was seen many times. V usage is TRBV28 and J usage is TRBJ1-5; a possible D gene is TRBD1 (5 bases). Germline loops: CDR1 MDHEN, CDR2 SYDVKM. CDR3 length: 16 residues. V shed 3 bases and J shed 6 bases, with 18 bases lying between them. Here the CDR3 DNA reads TGTGCCAGCAGTTTGATTGGGGACCCTGCCGGTCAGCCCCAGCATTTT. Its protein is CASSLIGDPAGQPQHF.

This clonotype was seen at least ten times. The CDR3, as DNA: TGTGCCAGCAGTTTGTCCGGGCGGAGCTCCTACAATGAGCAGTTCTTC. Protein: CASSLSGRSSYNEQFF. This chain joins TRBV28 and TRBJ2-1; D is ambiguous. The CDR3 contains 16 residues. The ends were cut back, 3 bases at V and 0 bases at J, with 12 bases in the middle. Germline-derived CDR1 and CDR2 are MDHEN and SYDVKM.

V is TRBV15 and J is TRBJ2-3; D is ambiguous. Germline lookup yields CDR1 LNHNV and CDR2 YYDKDF (reference sequence). V gave up 3 bases and J gave up 1 base, with 8 bases separating them. The CDR3 extends over 14 amino acids. The CDR3 region is CATSRARGTDTQYF. CDR3 in DNA: TGTGCCACCAGCAGGGCCCGGGGCACAGATACGCAGTATTTT. Combining the CDR3 with reference TRBV15 and TRBJ2-3 gives the whole variable domain DAMVIQNPRYQVTQFGKPVTLSCSQTLNHNVMYWYQQKSSQAPKLLFHYYDKDFNNEADTPDNFQSRRPNTSFCFLDIRSPGLGDTAMYLCATSRARGTDTQYFGPGTRLTVL.

This clonotype occurred many times. In nucleotides, the CDR3 is TGTGCCAGCAGTAGCGGGGACACCGGGGAGCTGTTTTTT. This encodes CASSSGDTGELFF. The rearrangement links TRBV6-4 to TRBJ2-2, with 7 bases matching TRBD2. Trimming took 5 bases from V and 3 from J; bases not matched to a gene: 0. The length of the CDR3 is 13 residues. In germline, CDR1 is MRHNA, CDR2 SNTAGT.

The V call is TRBV3-1, the J call TRBJ1-1, with D possibly being TRBD1 (6 bases). Germline V gene sequence: CDR1 LGHDT, CDR2 YNNKEL (reference sequence). This CDR3 has 15 amino acids. Trimming shortened V by 4 bases and J by 1 base, and 13 bases separated the two germline ends. CDR3: CASSPTGLGNTEAFF. The DNA for the CDR3 is TGTGCCAGCAGCCCAACAGGGTTAGGGAACACTGAAGCTTTCTTT.

There are many counts of this clonotype. CDR3 coding DNA: TGTGCCAGCAGTTTGGGGGCAGGCATGAACACTGAAGCTTTCTTT. This sequence encodes CASSLGAGMNTEAFF. This chain links TRBV27 with TRBJ1-1; D is possibly TRBD1 (6 bases). CDR3 size: 15 residues. Deletions cut 3 bases from V and 0 bases from J, with 11 bases between. Germline loops: CDR1 MNHEY, CDR2 SMNVEV (reference sequence).

This clonotype was detected only a few times. The CDR3 region is CASSATGGLNYGYTF. The CDR3 DNA sequence: TGTGCCAGCAGCGCCACGGGAGGGCTGAACTATGGCTACACCTTC. The rearrangement links TRBV6-5 to TRBJ1-2; D unclear. Trimming took off 6 bases at V and 2 bases at J, with 16 bases between the two ends. There are 15 residues in the CDR3. Germline CDR1 is MNHEY and CDR2 is SVGAGI.

The CDR3 nucleotides are TGCAGTGCAAGACTCGTCTACGAGCAGTACTTC. Protein sequence: CSARLVYEQYF. The rearrangement uses TRBV20-1 and TRBJ2-7; D unclear. Trimming removed 6 bases from V and 3 bases from J, with 9 bases in between. This CDR3 comprises 11 residues. Germline loops: CDR1 DFQATT, CDR2 SNEGSKA (reference sequence).

This clonotype was found many times. This chain links TRBV24-1 with TRBJ1-1; 9 nucleotides agree with TRBD1. This CDR3 spans 13 amino acids. CDR1 KGHDR and CDR2 SFDVKD come from the germline V gene. The V and J ends lost 4 bases and 5 bases, in that order; junction bases with no gene match: 1. The DNA for the CDR3 is TGTGCCACCAGTGAGGGACAGGGAACTGAAGCTTTCTTT. Residues: CATSEGQGTEAFF.

Many counts were recorded for this clonotype. The chain joins TRBV12-3 or TRBV12-4 to TRBJ1-2; 8 bases line up with TRBD1. J was trimmed by 4 bases and V by 1 base; bases with no gene match: 2. The CDR3 covers 14 residues. CDR3 nucleotide sequence: TGTGCCAGCAGTTTAGGACAGGGGCCCTATGGCTACACCTTC. Its protein product is CASSLGQGPYGYTF.

The chain uses TRBV21-1 and TRBJ2-3; the DNA was not used to check the table's D call, TRBD1. TRBV21-1 is marked as a pseudogene. There are 15 residues in the CDR3. The CDR3 reads CASSSPGDGPDTQYF. The CDR3, as DNA: TGTGCCAGCAGTTCCCCCGGCGACGGCCCAGATACGCAGTATTTT.

This clonotype was counted a few times. This chain links TRBV27 with TRBJ2-7, with D unclear. CDR3 size: 12 residues. Germline loops: CDR1 MNHEY, CDR2 SMNVEV (reference sequence). The V and J ends lost 6 bases and 4 bases respectively, with 10 bases between them. The CDR3 sequence: CASRGLGYEQYF. CDR3 nucleotide sequence: TGTGCCAGCAGGGGTTTGGGGTACGAGCAGTACTTC.

There are a few counts of this clonotype. CDR3 loop: CATSTDSNQPQHF. The CDR3 nucleotides read TGTGCCACCAGCACCGATAGCAATCAGCCCCAGCATTTT. The genes are TRBV15 and TRBJ1-5; D gene uncertain. Deletions cut 4 bases from V and 0 bases from J, with 4 bases between. This CDR3 is 13 amino acids long. Germline V CDR1 and CDR2: LNHNV, YYDKDF (reference sequence).

This clonotype has a handful of counts. The chain uses TRBV28 and TRBJ2-3; D ambiguous. The CDR3 is 16 residues long. Per germline, CDR1 MDHEN and CDR2 SYDVKM. V was shortened by 3 bases and J by 1 base, with 14 bases between the two germline ends. The CDR3 bases are TGTGCCAGCAGTTTCCCTAGTATAACCGGCACAGATACGCAGTATTTT. This translates into CASSFPSITGTDTQYF. The full variable domain, its missing parts supplied by reference TRBV28 and TRBJ2-3, is DVKVTQSSRYLVKRTGEKVFLECVQDMDHENMFWYRQDPGLGLRLIYFSYDVKMKEKGDIPEGYSVSREKKERFSLILESASTNQTSMYLCASSFPSITGTDTQYFGPGTRLTVL.

This chain uses TRBV12-3 or TRBV12-4 with TRBJ2-3; no firm D call. The V gene lost 3 bases and the J gene lost 4 bases, with 14 bases spanning the gap. This CDR3 comprises 15 residues. The CDR3 sequence: CASSLWRRSPDTQYF. CDR3 coding DNA: TGTGCCAGCAGTTTGTGGCGCAGGAGCCCAGATACGCAGTATTTT.